Ten or more counts support the clone carrying this T cell receptor beta chain. Its antigen is not identified. After removal of 3 bases from V and 0 bases from J, the junction contained 11 bases not matched to a gene. Germline V gives CDR1 SGDLS, CDR2 YYNGEE. This CDR3 spans 18 amino acids. The sample belongs to a study of identical twins. Carrying unique molecular identifiers, the cDNA also gained a universal primer site through template switching. Each CDR3 protein gets one entry after TCRdb re-called the 5' RACE reads with MiXCR. The sample carries 350,000 to 450,000 distinct CDR3 sequences, roughly 20% recorded once. The study's findings and limits: Cross-sectional statistical analysis was relied on for the conclusions, without the same donors being followed. The abundant beta clonotypes from cord blood had fewer insertions, and memory repertoires had none of this.

This rearrangement joins TRBV9 to TRBJ2-2; 7 bases agree with TRBD2. Source material: naive T cells sorted from blood. This clonotype originated in a man between 50 and 59 years old in good health. The CDR3 sequence is CASSAEYGRTANTGELFF. CDR3 sequence (DNA): TGTGCCAGCAGCGCCGAATACGGGAGGACCGCGAACACCGGGGAGCTGTTTTTT.